Listed here is a single TCR beta chain. The repertoire was sequenced with immunoSEQ multiplex PCR; TCRdb's copy has only in-frame clones and lacks some. The sample lists fewer than 350,000 clones, 85% occurring once. Germline lookup yields CDR1 MDHEN and CDR2 SYDVKM. This CDR3 comprises 13 residues. With V trimmed by 6 bases and J by 2 bases, 1 base remained unmatched. The data were taken from a study of blood T cell repertoires in COVID-19. The overall study: Samples taken during acute and convalescent COVID-19 were collected in the United States, Italy and Spain.

This chain joins TRBV28 and TRBJ1-3; 7 bases are shared with TRBD1. The receptor's source is a woman aged 50 to 60 who had recovered from COVID-19. Sequenced sample: PBMCs or T cells enriched from blood (not recorded which). CDR3 nucleotides: TGTGCCAGCAGACAGGGGACTGGAAACACCATATATTTT. Its protein product is CASRQGTGNTIYF.